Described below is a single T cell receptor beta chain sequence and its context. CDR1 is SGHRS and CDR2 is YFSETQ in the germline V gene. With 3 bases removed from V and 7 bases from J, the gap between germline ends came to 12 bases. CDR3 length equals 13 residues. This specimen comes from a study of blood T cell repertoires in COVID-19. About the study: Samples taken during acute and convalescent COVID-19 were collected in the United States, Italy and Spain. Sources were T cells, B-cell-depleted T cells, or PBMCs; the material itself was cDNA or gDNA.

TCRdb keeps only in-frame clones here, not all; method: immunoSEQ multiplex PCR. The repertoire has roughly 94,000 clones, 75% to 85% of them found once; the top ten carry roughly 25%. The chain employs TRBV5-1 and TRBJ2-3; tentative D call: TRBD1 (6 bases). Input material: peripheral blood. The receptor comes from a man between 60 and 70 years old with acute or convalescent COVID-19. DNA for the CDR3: TGCGCCAGCAGCTCCTCCCAGGGGCATACGCAGTATTTT. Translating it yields CASSSSQGHTQYF.